This passage covers 31 T cell receptor beta chains from one sample sequenced in a study of technical replicates of blood from a handful of donors. Using immunoSEQ multiplex PCR, the repertoire was profiled, and TCRdb retains in-frame clones only, with some absent. The sample carries nearly 95,000 clones, 90% to 96% recorded once. Source material: T cells isolated from PBMCs. All receptors come from a human donor in good health.

This chain joins TRBV18 and TRBJ2-1; D remains ambiguous. The V end lost 4 bases, the J end lost 7 bases, and 11 bases lay between the germline ends. The length of the CDR3 is 13 residues. The germline V gene has CDR1 KGHSH and CDR2 LQKENI. CDR3: CASSRSELNEQFF. In nucleotides, the CDR3 is TGTGCCAGCTCACGGTCTGAACTGAATGAGCAGTTCTTC. The full variable domain, in which reference TRBV18 and TRBJ2-1 provide the parts outside the CDR3, is NAGVMQNPRHLVRRRGQEARLRCSPMKGHSHVYWYRQLPEEGLKFMVYLQKENIIDESGMPKERFSAEFPKEGPSILRIQQVVRGDSAAYFCASSRSELNEQFFGPGTRLTVL.

The genes are TRBV7-2 and TRBJ1-5; D gene unclear. The germline V gene encodes CDR1 SGHTA and CDR2 FQGNSA. Trimming pared 4 bases from V and 5 bases from J, leaving 6 bases between. The CDR3 loop spans 12 amino acids. The CDR3 nucleotides read TGTGCCAGCAGCTCAACACATCAGCCCCAGCATTTT. This encodes CASSSTHQPQHF.

The rearrangement links TRBV9 to TRBJ2-3; D is possibly TRBD2 (6 bases). The CDR3 is made up of 14 amino acids. V dropped 0 bases and J dropped 6 bases, with 11 bases sitting between them. Germline CDR1 is SGDLS and CDR2 is YYNGEE. CDR3 loop: CASSVGGVSDTQYF. In DNA, the CDR3 is TGTGCCAGCAGCGTAGGGGGGGTATCGGATACGCAGTATTTT.

CDR3 coding DNA: TGTGCCAGCAGCGTAGCTACGGACAGGAGGGAAAAACTGTTTTTT. It codes for CASSVATDRREKLFF. V is TRBV9 and J is TRBJ1-4; TRBD1 aligns across 7 bases. The CDR3 extends over 15 amino acids. V shed 0 bases and J 8 bases; nucleotides not matched to a gene: 7. Looked up from germline, CDR1 is SGDLS and CDR2 is YYNGEE.

The rearrangement uses TRBV7-2 and TRBJ2-7; a possible D gene is TRBD2 (5 bases). V lost 4 bases to trimming and J lost 3 bases, with 16 bases between them. Germline loops: CDR1 SGHTA, CDR2 FQGNSA. The CDR3 has 15 amino acids. CDR3 in DNA: TGTGCCAGCAGCTCGGACTCGCTAACCCTCTACGAGCAGTACTTC. It specifies CASSSDSLTLYEQYF.

V and J are TRBV15 and TRBJ2-5, with TRBD2 matching 9 bases. The V gene end was trimmed by 3 bases and the J gene end by 3 bases; junction bases not matched to a gene: 5. Germline CDR1 reads LNHNV; CDR2 reads YYDKDF (reference sequence). The CDR3 is 15 amino acids. This chain's CDR3 is CATSRGVAGEETQYF. The CDR3 nucleotides are TGTGCCACCAGCAGGGGGGTAGCGGGAGAAGAGACCCAGTACTTC.

This chain uses TRBV28 with TRBJ2-1, with a tentative D call TRBD1 (5 bases). CDR1 is MDHEN and CDR2 is SYDVKM in the germline V gene. Trimming took 4 bases from V and 3 from J, leaving 10 bases between them. The CDR3 covers 14 residues. The CDR3 sequence is CASSSGLVYNEQFF. The DNA of the CDR3 is TGTGCCAGCAGTTCAGGGCTCGTCTACAATGAGCAGTTCTTC. Full variable domain (outside the CDR3, taken from reference TRBV28 and TRBJ2-1): DVKVTQSSRYLVKRTGEKVFLECVQDMDHENMFWYRQDPGLGLRLIYFSYDVKMKEKGDIPEGYSVSREKKERFSLILESASTNQTSMYLCASSSGLVYNEQFFGPGTRLTVL.

The J gene is TRBJ2-5, the V gene TRBV9; possible D gene TRBD2, 7 bases. The germline V gene has CDR1 SGDLS and CDR2 YYNGEE. V was pared by 0 bases and J by 5 bases, with 11 bases between. The CDR3 length is 14 residues. The CDR3 sequence: CASSVEGGLETQYF. CDR3 nucleotides: TGTGCCAGCAGCGTAGAGGGGGGGCTCGAGACCCAGTACTTC.

This chain joins TRBV28 and TRBJ2-5, with 11 bases identical to TRBD1. Germline V gene data show CDR1 as MDHEN and CDR2 as SYDVKM. The V gene end was trimmed by 4 bases and the J gene end by 4 bases; junction bases not matched to a gene: 8. The CDR3 consists of 16 residues. The CDR3 here is CASSSRDRGVRETQYF. In nucleotides, the CDR3 is TGTGCCAGCAGTTCGAGGGACAGGGGGGTCCGAGAGACCCAGTACTTC.

The rearrangement links TRBV5-1 to TRBJ2-5; D perhaps matches TRBD1 (5 bases). The V and J ends lost 3 bases and 4 bases respectively, with 13 bases between them. The CDR3 has 14 residues. Germline V lookup: CDR1 SGHRS, CDR2 YFSETQ. CDR3 sequence: CASSSKIGAETQYF. CDR3 bases: TGCGCCAGCAGCTCGAAAATTGGGGCAGAGACCCAGTACTTC.

CDR3 coding DNA: TGCGCCAGCAGCTTTTCAGGGACTCCAACGGAACACATTCAGTACTTC. Protein: CASSFSGTPTEHIQYF. This chain joins TRBV5-1 and TRBJ2-4; D possibly corresponds to TRBD2 (6 bases). Trimming cost V 2 bases and J 8 bases, with 20 bases left between them. Germline values: CDR1 SGHRS, CDR2 YFSETQ. There are 16 residues in the CDR3.

V usage is TRBV5-4 and J usage is TRBJ2-7; D might be TRBD2 (5 bases). The V gene's germline CDR1 is SGHNT and CDR2 YYREEE (reference sequence). Trimming pared 0 bases from V and 1 base from J, leaving 11 bases between. The CDR3 spans 15 residues. CDR3 DNA sequence: TGTGCCAGCAGCTTGGAACGCGGACTTTCCTACGAGCAGTACTTC. As protein: CASSLERGLSYEQYF.

This clone was seen a few times. The rearrangement joins TRBV6-6 to TRBJ1-3; no firm D call. V dropped 7 bases and J dropped 2 bases, with 12 bases sitting between them. The CDR3 covers 14 residues. Germline CDR1 MNHNY, CDR2 SVGAGI (reference sequence). The CDR3 reads CASTPRATGNTIYF. The CDR3 bases are TGTGCCAGCACCCCGAGGGCCACTGGAAACACCATATATTTT.

This rearrangement joins TRBV21-1 to TRBJ1-4; the D segment call TRBD1 is taken from the table without a DNA check. TRBV21-1 is recorded as a pseudogene. The CDR3 has 15 residues. CDR3 sequence (DNA): TGTGCCAGCAGCAAGAAGGACAGGGATTGTGAAAAACTGTTTTTT. Amino acid sequence: CASSKKDRDCEKLFF.

This chain uses TRBV11-2 with TRBJ1-5; weak D call: TRBD1 (6 bases). Germline V gene sequence: CDR1 SGHAT, CDR2 FQNNGV. Trimming pared 6 bases from V and 3 bases from J, leaving 12 bases between. The CDR3 loop spans 14 amino acids. The CDR3 DNA reads as TGTGCCAGCAGTTGGGACACTAACAATCAGCCCCAGCATTTT. This encodes CASSWDTNNQPQHF.

The V gene is TRBV5-1, the J gene TRBJ2-3; possibly TRBD2 for D (5 bases). The V gene's germline CDR1 is SGHRS and CDR2 YFSETQ. Trimming took 4 bases from V and 4 from J, leaving 25 bases between them. The CDR3 is 18 residues long. The chain's CDR3 is CASSEAALALEVADTQYF. The CDR3 bases are TGCGCCAGCAGCGAGGCGGCCCTAGCTCTCGAGGTCGCAGATACGCAGTATTTT. The complete variable domain, with remaining parts taken from reference TRBV5-1 and TRBJ2-3, reads KAGVTQTPRYLIKTRGQQVTLSCSPISGHRSVSWYQQTPGQGLQFLFEYFSETQRNKGNFPGRFSGRQFSNSRSEMNVSTLELGDSALYLCASSEAALALEVADTQYFGPGTRLTVL.

V gene TRBV19 combines with J gene TRBJ1-5, with D possibly matching TRBD1 (6 bases). The germline V gene has CDR1 LNHDA and CDR2 SQIVND (reference sequence). Trimming pared 6 bases from V and 6 bases from J, leaving 9 bases between. This CDR3 is 12 amino acids long. The CDR3 DNA reads as TGTGCCAGTAGAACAGGGTTTCAGCCCCAGCATTTT. Its translation: CASRTGFQPQHF.

This clone was seen just once. This chain joins TRBV7-2 and TRBJ2-6, with 7 positions matching TRBD1. The ends lost 10 bases at V and 2 bases at J; junction bases unmatched: 17. There are 18 residues in the CDR3. Germline CDR1 reads SGHTA; CDR2 reads FQGNSA. CDR3 bases: TGTGCCATCCAATCCACCGGGACAGCTCATGCTGGGGCCAACGTCCTGACTTTC. Protein product: CAIQSTGTAHAGANVLTF.

The genes are TRBV5-4 and TRBJ2-5; tentatively, D is TRBD1 (5 bases). Trimming cost V 0 bases and J 2 bases, with 11 bases left between them. CDR1 is SGHNT and CDR2 is YYREEE in the germline V gene (reference sequence). The CDR3 spans 15 residues. The CDR3 here is CASSLGRVNQETQYF. The CDR3 DNA is TGTGCCAGCAGCTTGGGCAGGGTGAATCAAGAGACCCAGTACTTC. Complete variable domain (other parts from reference TRBV5-4 and TRBJ2-5): ETGVTQSPTHLIKTRGQQVTLRCSSQSGHNTVSWYQQALGQGPQFIFQYYREEENGRGNFPPRFSGLQFPNYSSELNVNALELDDSALYLCASSLGRVNQETQYFGPGTRLLVL.

The gene calls are TRBV27 and TRBJ2-3, with 10 bases fitting TRBD2. From germline, CDR1 is MNHEY and CDR2 SMNVEV (reference sequence). The CDR3 loop spans 14 amino acids. The V gene end was trimmed by 7 bases and the J gene end by 6 bases; junction bases not matched to a gene: 7. The CDR3 DNA is TGTGCCAGCATGCTACTAGCGGGAAGCGATACGCAGTATTTT. This codes for CASMLLAGSDTQYF.

With regard to this clone: Other DNA sequences from this sample encode an identical CDR3 as well. The chain links TRBV9 to TRBJ2-7, with 12 positions matching TRBD2. The V gene end was trimmed by 4 bases and the J gene end by 2 bases; junction bases not matched to a gene: 1. The CDR3 has 14 residues. Germline V CDR1 and CDR2: SGDLS, YYNGEE. This chain's CDR3 is CASSSSGRAYEQYF. For the CDR3, the DNA is TGTGCCAGCAGCTCTAGCGGGAGGGCCTACGAGCAGTACTTC.

V gene TRBV7-2 combines with J gene TRBJ2-7, with 7 bases aligning to TRBD1. CDR1 is SGHTA, CDR2 FQGNSA, per germline. The CDR3 is made up of 12 amino acids. V lost 5 bases, J lost 7 bases, and 5 bases stayed unmatched. The CDR3 sequence is CASSHVRGEQYF. The CDR3 nucleotides read TGTGCCAGCAGCCATGTCAGGGGGGAGCAGTACTTC.

The chain carries TRBV9 and TRBJ1-1, with 8 bases lining up with TRBD1. The CDR3 is 14 residues long. Germline CDR1 reads SGDLS; CDR2 reads YYNGEE. V lost 4 bases to trimming and J lost 5 bases; unmatched junction nucleotides: 7. CDR3 coding DNA: TGTGCCAGCAGCTATGGACAGGGTTTGACTGAAGCTTTCTTT. Translated: CASSYGQGLTEAFF.

The J gene is TRBJ1-2, the V gene TRBV15; TRBD1 matches at 7 bases. This CDR3 spans 14 amino acids. Trimming took 0 bases from V and 8 from J; bases not matched to a gene: 6. Germline lookup yields CDR1 LNHNV and CDR2 YYDKDF (reference sequence). The DNA for the CDR3 is TGTGCCACCAGCAGAGATCAGACAGGGATCGGCTACACCTTC. It translates to CATSRDQTGIGYTF.

This chain links TRBV28 with TRBJ2-5; D uncertain. The V end was cut by 5 bases, the J end by 8 bases, with 9 bases between. Germline CDR1 MDHEN, CDR2 SYDVKM. The CDR3 runs 11 residues. Here the CDR3 DNA reads TGTGCCAGCAGTCAACAGTTCACCCAGTACTTC. Translation gives CASSQQFTQYF.

This chain joins TRBV28 and TRBJ1-1, with 8 bases fitting TRBD1. V trimming: 5 bases; J trimming: 7 bases; junction bases outside the gene matches: 12. CDR1 MDHEN and CDR2 SYDVKM come from the germline V gene. The CDR3 consists of 15 residues. CDR3 in amino acids: CASSVSTGGEGEAFF. In DNA form, the CDR3 reads TGTGCCAGCAGTGTCTCAACAGGGGGAGAAGGTGAAGCTTTCTTT.

The chain employs TRBV6-1 and TRBJ1-5, with TRBD1 identical over 7 bases. Germline V gene data show CDR1 as MNHNS and CDR2 as SASEGT. The J segment lost 0 bases and the V segment lost 6 bases, leaving 5 bases of the junction unmatched. The CDR3 is made up of 15 amino acids. CDR3 DNA sequence: TGTGCCAGCAGAGGGACAGAGTATAGCAATCAGCCCCAGCATTTT. Translating gives CASRGTEYSNQPQHF.

This chain links TRBV5-4 with TRBJ2-5; D is perhaps TRBD2 (5 bases). The CDR3 runs 13 residues. The V end was cut by 4 bases, the J end by 2 bases, with 9 bases between. CDR1 SGHNT and CDR2 YYREEE come from the germline V gene (reference sequence). The CDR3 coding sequence is TGTGCCAGCAGCACTAGGATGCAAGAGACCCAGTACTTC. Translation: CASSTRMQETQYF.

The chain combines TRBV18 with TRBJ1-1; D might be TRBD1 (6 bases). CDR3 length: 13 residues. Germline V gene data show CDR1 as KGHSH and CDR2 as LQKENI. V was trimmed by 8 bases and J by 2 bases, leaving 12 bases between them. CDR3 in DNA: TGTGCCAGCCGGCGGGGGGGCAACACTGAAGCTTTCTTT. This encodes CASRRGGNTEAFF.

The chain has TRBV4-3 and TRBJ1-3; D gene unclear. The CDR3 is made up of 17 amino acids. In germline, CDR1 is LGHNA, CDR2 YSLEER. With 4 bases removed from V and 2 bases from J, the gap between germline ends came to 18 bases. CDR3 sequence reads: CASSLLVNVGAGNTIYF. The CDR3 DNA reads TGCGCCAGCAGCCTTTTAGTCAATGTCGGGGCTGGAAACACCATATATTTT.

This chain joins TRBV30 and TRBJ1-2, with TRBD1 identical over 9 bases. Germline CDR1 GTSNPN, CDR2 SVGIG (reference sequence). V lost 8 bases and J lost 4; bases outside the gene matches: 8. This CDR3 is built from 13 residues. The CDR3: CAQTGGGTYGYTF. In DNA, the CDR3 is TGTGCCCAAACAGGGGGCGGAACCTATGGCTACACCTTC. The complete variable domain, with remaining parts taken from reference TRBV30 and TRBJ1-2, reads SQTIHQWPATLVQPVGSPLSLECTVEGTSNPNLYWYRQAAGRGLQLLFYSVGIGQISSEVPQNLSASRPQDRQFILSSKKLLLSDSGFYLCAQTGGGTYGYTFGSGTRLTVV.